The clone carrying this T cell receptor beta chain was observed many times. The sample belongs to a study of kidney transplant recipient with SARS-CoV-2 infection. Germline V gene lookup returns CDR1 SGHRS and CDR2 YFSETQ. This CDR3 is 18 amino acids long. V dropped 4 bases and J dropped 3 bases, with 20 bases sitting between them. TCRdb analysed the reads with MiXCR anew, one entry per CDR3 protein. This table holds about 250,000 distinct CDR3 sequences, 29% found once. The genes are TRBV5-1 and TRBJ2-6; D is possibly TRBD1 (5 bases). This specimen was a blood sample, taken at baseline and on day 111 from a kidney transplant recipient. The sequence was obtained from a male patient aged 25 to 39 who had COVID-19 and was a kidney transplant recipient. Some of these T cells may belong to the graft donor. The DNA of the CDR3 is TGCGCCAGCAGCGGAACAGGACGGCACATAGGTGGGGCCAACGTCCTGACTTTC. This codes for CASSGTGRHIGGANVLTF.